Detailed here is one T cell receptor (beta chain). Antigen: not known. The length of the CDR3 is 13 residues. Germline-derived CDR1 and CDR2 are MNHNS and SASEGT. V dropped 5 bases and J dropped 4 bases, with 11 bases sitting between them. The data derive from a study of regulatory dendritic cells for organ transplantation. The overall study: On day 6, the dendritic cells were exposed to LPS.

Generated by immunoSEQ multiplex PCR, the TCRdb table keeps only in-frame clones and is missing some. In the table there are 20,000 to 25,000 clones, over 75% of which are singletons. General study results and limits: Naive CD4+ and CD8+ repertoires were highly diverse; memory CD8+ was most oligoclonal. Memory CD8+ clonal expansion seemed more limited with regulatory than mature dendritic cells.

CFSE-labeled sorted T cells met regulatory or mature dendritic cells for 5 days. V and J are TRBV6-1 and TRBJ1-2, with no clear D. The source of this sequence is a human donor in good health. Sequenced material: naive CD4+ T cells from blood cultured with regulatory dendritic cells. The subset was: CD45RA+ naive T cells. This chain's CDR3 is CASSSHTAYGYTF. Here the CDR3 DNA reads TGTGCCAGCAGTTCTCACACGGCCTATGGCTACACCTTC.